This TCR beta chain stems from a study of shared clonotypes between healthy human individuals. General observations from the study: Limited genetic and exposure-history diversity came from having few donors.

The CDR3 is made up of 15 amino acids. From germline, CDR1 is SNHLY and CDR2 FYNNEI. V dropped 6 bases and J dropped 4 bases, with 18 bases sitting between them. As concerns this clone: Its target is unknown.

The assay was immunoSEQ multiplex PCR, and TCRdb's table has in-frame clones only and misses some. This table has approximately 2,000,000 clones, 90% to 95% appearing once. As defined, naive CD8 cells were CD45RO-negative and positively selected for CCR7, with terminally differentiated effector memory CD45RA+ cells excluded. Sequenced: naive CD8+ T cells from PBMCs. This TCR derives from a man between 18 and 29 years old in good health. Some clones in this sample may be carry-over from other donors' samples. The chain combines TRBV2 with TRBJ1-1; tentatively, D is TRBD1 (5 bases). The CDR3 DNA sequence: TGTGCCAGCAGGGCGGTGGGGGGTGAGAGCACTGAAGCTTTCTTT. Its protein is CASRAVGGESTEAFF.